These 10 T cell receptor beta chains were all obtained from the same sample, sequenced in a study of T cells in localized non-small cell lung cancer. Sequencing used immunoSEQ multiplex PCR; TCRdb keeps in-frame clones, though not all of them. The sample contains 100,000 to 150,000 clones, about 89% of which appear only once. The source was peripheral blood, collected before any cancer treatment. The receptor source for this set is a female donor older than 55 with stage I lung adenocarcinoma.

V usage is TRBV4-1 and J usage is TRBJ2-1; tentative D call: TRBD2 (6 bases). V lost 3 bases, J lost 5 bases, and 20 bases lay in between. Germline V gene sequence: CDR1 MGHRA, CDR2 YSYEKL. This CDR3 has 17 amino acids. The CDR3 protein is CASSQGGRTRGDNEQFF. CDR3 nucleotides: TGCGCCAGCAGCCAGGGAGGAAGGACTCGAGGCGACAATGAGCAGTTCTTC.

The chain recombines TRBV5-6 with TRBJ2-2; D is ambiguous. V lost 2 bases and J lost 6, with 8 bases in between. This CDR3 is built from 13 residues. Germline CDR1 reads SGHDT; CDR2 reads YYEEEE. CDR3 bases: TGTGCCAGCAGCTTCGTAGGGCCCGGGGAGCTGTTTTTT. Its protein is CASSFVGPGELFF.

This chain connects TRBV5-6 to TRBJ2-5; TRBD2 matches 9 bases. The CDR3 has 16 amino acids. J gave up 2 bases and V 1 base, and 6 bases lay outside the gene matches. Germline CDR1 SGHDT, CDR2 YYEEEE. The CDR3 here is CASSLIAGVYQETQYF. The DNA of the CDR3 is TGTGCCAGCAGCTTGATAGCGGGAGTATATCAAGAGACCCAGTACTTC.

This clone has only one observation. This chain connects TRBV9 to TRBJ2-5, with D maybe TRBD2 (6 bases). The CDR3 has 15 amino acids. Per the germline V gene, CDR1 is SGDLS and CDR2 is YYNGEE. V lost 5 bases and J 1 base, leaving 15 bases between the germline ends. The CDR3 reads CASSEISGLQETQYF. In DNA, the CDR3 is TGTGCCAGCAGTGAAATTAGCGGCCTCCAAGAGACCCAGTACTTC.

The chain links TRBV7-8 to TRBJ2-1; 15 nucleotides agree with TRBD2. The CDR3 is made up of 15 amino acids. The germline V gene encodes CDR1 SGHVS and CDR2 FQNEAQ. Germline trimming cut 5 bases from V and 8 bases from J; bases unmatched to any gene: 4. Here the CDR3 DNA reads TGTGCCAGCAGCCCCGGGACTAGCGGGGGGCATGAGCAGTTCTTC. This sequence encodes CASSPGTSGGHEQFF. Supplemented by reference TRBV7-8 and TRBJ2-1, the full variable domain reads GAGVSQSPRYKVAKRGQDVALRCDPISGHVSLFWYQQALGQGPEFLTYFQNEAQLDKSGLPSDRFFAERPEGSVSTLKIQRTQQEDSAVYLCASSPGTSGGHEQFFGPGTRLTVL.

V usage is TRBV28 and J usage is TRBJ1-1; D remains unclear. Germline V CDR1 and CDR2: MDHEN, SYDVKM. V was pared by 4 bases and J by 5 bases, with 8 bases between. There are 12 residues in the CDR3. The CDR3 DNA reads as TGTGCCAGCAGTTCAGAGTGGACTGAAGCTTTCTTT. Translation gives CASSSEWTEAFF.

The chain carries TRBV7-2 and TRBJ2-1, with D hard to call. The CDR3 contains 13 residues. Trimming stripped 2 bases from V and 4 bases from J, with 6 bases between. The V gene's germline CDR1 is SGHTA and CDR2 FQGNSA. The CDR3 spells CASSLIRYNEQFF. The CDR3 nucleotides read TGTGCCAGCAGCTTAATCAGATACAATGAGCAGTTCTTC. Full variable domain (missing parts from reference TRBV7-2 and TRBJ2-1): GAGVSQSPSNKVTEKGKDVELRCDPISGHTALYWYRQSLGQGLEFLIYFQGNSAPDKSGLPSDRFSAERTGGSVSTLTIQRTQQEDSAVYLCASSLIRYNEQFFGPGTRLTVL.

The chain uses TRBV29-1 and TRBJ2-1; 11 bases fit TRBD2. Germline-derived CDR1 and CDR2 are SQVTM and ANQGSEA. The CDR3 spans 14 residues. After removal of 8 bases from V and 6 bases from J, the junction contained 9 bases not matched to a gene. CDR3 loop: CSLFLAGGPNEQFF. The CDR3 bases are TGCAGCCTCTTTTTAGCGGGAGGGCCCAATGAGCAGTTCTTC.

CDR3 sequence reads: CAWSALAGVNNEQFF. The CDR3 coding sequence is TGTGCCTGGAGTGCACTAGCGGGAGTAAACAATGAGCAGTTCTTC. The gene calls are TRBV30 and TRBJ2-1; 11 bases fit TRBD2. V lost 1 base, J lost 5 bases, and 4 bases stayed unmatched. This CDR3 has 15 amino acids. Germline CDR1 and CDR2: GTSNPN and SVGIG (reference sequence).

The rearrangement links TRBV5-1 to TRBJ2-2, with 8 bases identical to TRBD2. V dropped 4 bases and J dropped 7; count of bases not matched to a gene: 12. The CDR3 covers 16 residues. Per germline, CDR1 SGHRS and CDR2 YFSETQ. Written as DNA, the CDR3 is TGCGCCAGCAGCCTGTGGGCGGGAGGATATAGCGGGGAGCTGTTTTTT. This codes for CASSLWAGGYSGELFF.